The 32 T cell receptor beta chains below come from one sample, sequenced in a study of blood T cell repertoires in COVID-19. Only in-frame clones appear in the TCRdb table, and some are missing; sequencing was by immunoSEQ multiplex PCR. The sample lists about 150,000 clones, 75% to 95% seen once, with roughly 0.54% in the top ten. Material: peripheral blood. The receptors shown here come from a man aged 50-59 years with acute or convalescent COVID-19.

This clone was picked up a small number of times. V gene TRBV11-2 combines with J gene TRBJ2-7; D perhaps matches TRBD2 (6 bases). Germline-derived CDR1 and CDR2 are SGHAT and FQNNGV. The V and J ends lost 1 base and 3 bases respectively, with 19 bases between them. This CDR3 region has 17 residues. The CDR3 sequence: CASSLGRGLGTHYEQYF. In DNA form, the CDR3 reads TGTGCCAGCAGCTTAGGGCGGGGACTCGGGACCCACTACGAGCAGTACTTC.

The CDR3 bases are TGTGCCAGCAGCCTGGACTGGAGTAACACTGAAGCTTTCTTT. Translating gives CASSLDWSNTEAFF. V usage is TRBV7-2 and J usage is TRBJ1-1, with D hard to call. CDR3 length: 14 residues. V gave up 5 bases and J gave up 2 bases, with 12 bases separating them. Germline values: CDR1 SGHTA, CDR2 FQGNSA.

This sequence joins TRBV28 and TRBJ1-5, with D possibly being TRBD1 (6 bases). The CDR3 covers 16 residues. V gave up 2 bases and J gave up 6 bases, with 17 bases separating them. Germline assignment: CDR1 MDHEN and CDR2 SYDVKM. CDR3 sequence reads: CASSLDRRPGGQPQHF. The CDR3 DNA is TGTGCCAGCAGTTTAGACAGGCGGCCTGGGGGTCAGCCCCAGCATTTT.

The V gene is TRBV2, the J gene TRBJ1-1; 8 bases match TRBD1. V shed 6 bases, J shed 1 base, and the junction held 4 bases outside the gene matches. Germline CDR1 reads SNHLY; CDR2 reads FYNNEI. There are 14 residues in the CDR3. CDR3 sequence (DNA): TGTGCCAGCAGCCCCGGGACAGGGAACACTGAAGCTTTCTTT. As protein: CASSPGTGNTEAFF.

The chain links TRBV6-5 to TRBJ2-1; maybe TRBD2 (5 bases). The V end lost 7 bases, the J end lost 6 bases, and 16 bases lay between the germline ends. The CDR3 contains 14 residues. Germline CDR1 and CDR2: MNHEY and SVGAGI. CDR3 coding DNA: TGTGCCAGCAAAACCTGGGGAGATCTCAATGAGCAGTTCTTC. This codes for CASKTWGDLNEQFF.

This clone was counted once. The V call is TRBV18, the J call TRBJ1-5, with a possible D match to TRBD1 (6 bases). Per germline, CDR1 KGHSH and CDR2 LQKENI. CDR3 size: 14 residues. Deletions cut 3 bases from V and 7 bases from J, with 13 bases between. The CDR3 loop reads CASSPGTPEQPQHF. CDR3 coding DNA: TGTGCCAGCTCACCCGGGACACCGGAACAGCCCCAGCATTTT.

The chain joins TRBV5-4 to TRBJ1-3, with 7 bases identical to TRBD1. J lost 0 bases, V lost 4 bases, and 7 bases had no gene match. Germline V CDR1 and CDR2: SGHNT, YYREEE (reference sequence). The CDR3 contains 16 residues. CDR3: CASSDRDSSSGNTIYF. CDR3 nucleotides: TGTGCCAGCAGCGACCGGGACAGCAGCTCTGGAAACACCATATATTTT.

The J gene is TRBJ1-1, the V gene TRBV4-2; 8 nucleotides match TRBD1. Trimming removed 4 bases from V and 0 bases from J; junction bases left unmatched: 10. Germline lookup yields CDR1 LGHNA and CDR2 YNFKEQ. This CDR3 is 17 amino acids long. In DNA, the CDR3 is TGTGCCAGCAGCCTCCGCCTTCAGACAGGGGTGAACACTGAAGCTTTCTTT. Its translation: CASSLRLQTGVNTEAFF.

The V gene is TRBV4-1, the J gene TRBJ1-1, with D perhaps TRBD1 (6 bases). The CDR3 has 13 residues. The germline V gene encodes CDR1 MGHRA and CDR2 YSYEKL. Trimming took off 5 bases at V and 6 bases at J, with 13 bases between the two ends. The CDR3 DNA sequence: TGCGCCAGCAGCTCCCAAGAGGGGGCTGAAGCTTTCTTT. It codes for CASSSQEGAEAFF.

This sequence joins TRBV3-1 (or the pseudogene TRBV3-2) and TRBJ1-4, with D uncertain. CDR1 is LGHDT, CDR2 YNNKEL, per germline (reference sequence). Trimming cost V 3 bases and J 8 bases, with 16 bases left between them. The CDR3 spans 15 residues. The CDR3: CASSQRDFLKEKLFF. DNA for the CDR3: TGTGCCAGCAGCCAGCGGGATTTCCTTAAGGAAAAACTGTTTTTT.

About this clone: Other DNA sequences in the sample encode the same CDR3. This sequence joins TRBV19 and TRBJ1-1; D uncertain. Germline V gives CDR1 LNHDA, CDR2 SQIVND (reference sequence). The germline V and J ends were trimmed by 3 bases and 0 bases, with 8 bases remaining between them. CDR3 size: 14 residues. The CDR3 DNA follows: TGTGCCAGTAGTATCTCGGGTCTGAACACTGAAGCTTTCTTT. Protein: CASSISGLNTEAFF.

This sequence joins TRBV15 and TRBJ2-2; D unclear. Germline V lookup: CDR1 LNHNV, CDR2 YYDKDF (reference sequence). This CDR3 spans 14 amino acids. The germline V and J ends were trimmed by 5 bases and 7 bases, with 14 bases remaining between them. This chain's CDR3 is CATSPQTQDGELFF. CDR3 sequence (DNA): TGTGCCACCAGCCCCCAGACCCAGGACGGGGAGCTGTTTTTT.

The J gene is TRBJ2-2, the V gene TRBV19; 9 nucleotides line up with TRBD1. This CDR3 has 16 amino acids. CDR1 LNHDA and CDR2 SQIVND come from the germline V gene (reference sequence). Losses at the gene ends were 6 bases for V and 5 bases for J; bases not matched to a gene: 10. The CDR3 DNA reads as TGTGCCAGTAGCGCCCGGGACAGGGACGTAACCGGGGAGCTGTTTTTT. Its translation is CASSARDRDVTGELFF.

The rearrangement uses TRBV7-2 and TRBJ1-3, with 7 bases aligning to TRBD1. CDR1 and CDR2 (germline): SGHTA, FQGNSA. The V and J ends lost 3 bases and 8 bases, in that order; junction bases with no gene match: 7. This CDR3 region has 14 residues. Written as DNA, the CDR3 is TGTGCCAGCAGCTTTCCGGGACAGCCCGACACCATATATTTT. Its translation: CASSFPGQPDTIYF.

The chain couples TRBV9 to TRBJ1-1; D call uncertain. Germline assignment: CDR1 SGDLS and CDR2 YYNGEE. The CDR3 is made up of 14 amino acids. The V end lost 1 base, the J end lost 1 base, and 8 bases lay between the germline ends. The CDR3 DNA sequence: TGTGCCAGCAGCGTATTTGCAGAGAACACTGAAGCTTTCTTT. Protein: CASSVFAENTEAFF. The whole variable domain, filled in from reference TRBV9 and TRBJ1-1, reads DSGVTQTPKHLITATGQRVTLRCSPRSGDLSVYWYQQSLDQGLQFLIQYYNGEERAKGNILERFSAQQFPDLHSELNLSSLELGDSALYFCASSVFAENTEAFFGQGTRLTVV.

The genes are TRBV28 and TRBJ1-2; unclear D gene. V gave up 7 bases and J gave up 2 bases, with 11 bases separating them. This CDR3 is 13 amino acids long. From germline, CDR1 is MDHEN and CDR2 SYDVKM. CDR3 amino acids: CASTTMRNYGYTF. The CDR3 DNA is TGTGCCAGCACCACTATGCGGAACTATGGCTACACCTTC.

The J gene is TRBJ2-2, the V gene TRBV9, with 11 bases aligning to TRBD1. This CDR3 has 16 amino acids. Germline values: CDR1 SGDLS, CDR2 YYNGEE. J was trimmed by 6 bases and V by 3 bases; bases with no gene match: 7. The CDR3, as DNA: TGTGCCAGCAGCGCCCGGACAGGGGGCATGTCCGGGGAGCTGTTTTTT. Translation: CASSARTGGMSGELFF.

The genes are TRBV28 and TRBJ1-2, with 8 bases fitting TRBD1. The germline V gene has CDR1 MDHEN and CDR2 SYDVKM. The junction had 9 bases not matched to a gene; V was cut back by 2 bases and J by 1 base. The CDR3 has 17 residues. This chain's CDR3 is CASSLAQGTGLNYGYTF. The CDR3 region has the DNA TGTGCCAGCAGTTTAGCCCAAGGGACAGGTCTTAACTATGGCTACACCTTC.

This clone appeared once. The CDR3 loop is CATSHDRAGRTEAFF. DNA for the CDR3: TGTGCCACCAGCCATGATCGGGCCGGGAGGACTGAAGCTTTCTTT. The rearrangement joins TRBV15 to TRBJ1-1, with D uncertain. Germline values: CDR1 LNHNV, CDR2 YYDKDF (reference sequence). This CDR3 has 15 residues. Trimming took off 5 bases at V and 5 bases at J, with 18 bases between the two ends.

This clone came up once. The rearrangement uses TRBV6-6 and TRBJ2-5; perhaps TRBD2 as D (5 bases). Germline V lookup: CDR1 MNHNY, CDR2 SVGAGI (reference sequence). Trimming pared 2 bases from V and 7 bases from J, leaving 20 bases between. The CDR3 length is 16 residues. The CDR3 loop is CASSYALASSAGTQYF. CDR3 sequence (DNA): TGTGCCAGCAGTTACGCGTTGGCTAGCTCGGCGGGGACCCAGTACTTC.

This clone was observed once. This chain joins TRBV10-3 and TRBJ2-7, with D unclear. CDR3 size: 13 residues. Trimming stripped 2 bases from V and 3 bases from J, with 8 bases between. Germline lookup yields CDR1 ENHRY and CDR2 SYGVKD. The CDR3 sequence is CAISEDGSYEQYF. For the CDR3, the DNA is TGTGCCATCAGTGAGGATGGCAGCTACGAGCAGTACTTC.

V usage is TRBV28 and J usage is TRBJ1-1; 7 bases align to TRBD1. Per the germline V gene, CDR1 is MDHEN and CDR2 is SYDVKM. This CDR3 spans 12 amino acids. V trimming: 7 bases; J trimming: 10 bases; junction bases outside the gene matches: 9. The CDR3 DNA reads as TGTGCCAGCAACGTTTTTAGACAGGGAGCTTTCTTT. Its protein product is CASNVFRQGAFF.

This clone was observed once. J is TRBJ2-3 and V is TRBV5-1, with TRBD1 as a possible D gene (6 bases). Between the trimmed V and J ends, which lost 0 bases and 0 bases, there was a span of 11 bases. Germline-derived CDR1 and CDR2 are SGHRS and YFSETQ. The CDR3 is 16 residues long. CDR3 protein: CASSLGGPGSTDTQYF. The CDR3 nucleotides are TGCGCCAGCAGCTTGGGGGGGCCGGGGAGCACAGATACGCAGTATTTT.

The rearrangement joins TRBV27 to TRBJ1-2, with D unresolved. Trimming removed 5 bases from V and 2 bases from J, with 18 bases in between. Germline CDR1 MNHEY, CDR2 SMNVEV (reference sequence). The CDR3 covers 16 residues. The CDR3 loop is CASSPHAGNGNYGYTF. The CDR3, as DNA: TGTGCCAGCAGTCCCCACGCGGGGAACGGGAACTATGGCTACACCTTC.

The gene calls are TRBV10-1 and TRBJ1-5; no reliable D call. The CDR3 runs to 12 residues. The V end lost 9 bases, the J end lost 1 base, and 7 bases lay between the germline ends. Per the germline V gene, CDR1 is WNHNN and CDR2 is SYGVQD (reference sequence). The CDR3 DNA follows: TGCGCCAGTGGGCAGAGCAATCAGCCCCAGCATTTT. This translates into CASGQSNQPQHF.

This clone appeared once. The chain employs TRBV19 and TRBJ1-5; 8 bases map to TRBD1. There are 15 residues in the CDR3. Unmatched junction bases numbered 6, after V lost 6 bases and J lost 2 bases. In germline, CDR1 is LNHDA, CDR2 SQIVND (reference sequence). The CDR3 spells CASRTGAAGNQPQHF. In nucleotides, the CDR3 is TGTGCCAGTAGGACAGGGGCCGCGGGCAATCAGCCCCAGCATTTT.

The CDR3 spells CASTRRGGGLGYTF. Written as DNA, the CDR3 is TGTGCCAGCACCCGACGGGGGGGAGGTTTGGGCTACACCTTC. The J gene is TRBJ1-2, the V gene TRBV6-5; TRBD1 is a possible D gene (5 bases). Per germline, CDR1 MNHEY and CDR2 SVGAGI. The CDR3 totals 14 residues. Trimming stripped 7 bases from V and 8 bases from J, with 20 bases between.

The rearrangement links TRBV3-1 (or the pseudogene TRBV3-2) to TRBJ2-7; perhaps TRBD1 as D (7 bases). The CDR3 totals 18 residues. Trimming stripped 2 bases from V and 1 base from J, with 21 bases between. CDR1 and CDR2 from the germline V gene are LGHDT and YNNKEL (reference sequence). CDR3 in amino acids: CASSQLRGATGTSYEQYV. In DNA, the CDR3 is TGTGCCAGCAGCCAACTACGAGGAGCGACAGGGACTTCCTACGAGCAGTACGTC.

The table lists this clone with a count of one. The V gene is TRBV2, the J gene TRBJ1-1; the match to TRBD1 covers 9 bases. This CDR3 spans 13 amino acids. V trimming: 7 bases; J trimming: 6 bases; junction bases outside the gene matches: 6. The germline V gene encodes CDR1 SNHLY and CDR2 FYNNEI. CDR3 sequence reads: CASTPGQGSEAFF. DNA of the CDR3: TGTGCCAGCACTCCGGGACAGGGTTCTGAAGCTTTCTTT.

The CDR3 region is CASSPTGLMETQYF. The CDR3 DNA reads TGTGCCAGCAGCCCTACCGGACTAATGGAGACCCAGTACTTC. The V gene is TRBV3-1 (or the pseudogene TRBV3-2), the J gene TRBJ2-5; a possible D gene is TRBD2 (6 bases). CDR3 length: 14 residues. Per germline, CDR1 LGHDT and CDR2 YNNKEL (reference sequence). The germline V and J ends were trimmed by 4 bases and 5 bases, with 14 bases remaining between them.

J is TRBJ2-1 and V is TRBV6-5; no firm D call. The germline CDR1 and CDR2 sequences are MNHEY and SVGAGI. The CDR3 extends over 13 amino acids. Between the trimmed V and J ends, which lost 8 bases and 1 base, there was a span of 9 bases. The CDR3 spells CASVQDSYNEQFF. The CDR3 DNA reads TGTGCCAGCGTTCAGGATTCCTACAATGAGCAGTTCTTC.

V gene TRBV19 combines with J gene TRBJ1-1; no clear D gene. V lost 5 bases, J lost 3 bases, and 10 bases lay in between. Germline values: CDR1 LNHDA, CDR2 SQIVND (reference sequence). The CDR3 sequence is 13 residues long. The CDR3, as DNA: TGTGCCAGTAGTTCCCCCCCCGACACTGAAGCTTTCTTT. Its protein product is CASSSPPDTEAFF.